A single sample gave rise to the 7 T cell receptor beta chains below, sequenced in a study of cytomegalovirus exposure and HLA in healthy donors. The primer mix had 60 Vbeta and 13 Jbeta primers. Profiled with immunoSEQ multiplex PCR; TCRdb holds only in-frame clones, not every one. In the table there are about 140,000 clones, roughly 80% of which are singletons. The sequenced material came from PBMCs. The receptors derive from a man in his late teens or twenties in good health and CMV-seronegative.

This clone was recorded a few times. This rearrangement joins TRBV19 to TRBJ1-2, with D perhaps matching TRBD1 (5 bases). V was clipped by 4 bases and J by 6 bases, with 21 bases between them. Germline CDR1 and CDR2: LNHDA and SQIVND (reference sequence). This CDR3 spans 16 amino acids. CDR3 protein: CASSNAPGPREDGYTF. For the CDR3, the DNA is TGTGCCAGTAGTAACGCTCCGGGACCGAGGGAGGATGGCTACACCTTC.

This clone was counted only a few times. This chain connects TRBV19 to TRBJ2-7; TRBD1 matches 9 bases. CDR3 length: 13 amino acids. Trimming at V came to 5 bases and at J to 2 bases, leaving 1 base not matched to a gene. Germline V gene sequence: CDR1 LNHDA, CDR2 SQIVND (reference sequence). CDR3 residues: CASSWTGAYEQYF. The DNA for the CDR3 is TGTGCCAGTAGTTGGACAGGGGCCTACGAGCAGTACTTC.

This clone appeared a single time. The chain couples TRBV25-1 to TRBJ1-5; D is unclear. Deletions cut 1 base from V and 4 bases from J, with 2 bases between. Germline CDR1 and CDR2: MGHDK and SYGVNS. This CDR3 is 12 amino acids long. For the CDR3, the DNA is TGTGCCAGCAGTGAATCAAATCAGCCCCAGCATTTT. This sequence encodes CASSESNQPQHF.

The J gene is TRBJ1-2, the V gene TRBV10-3; the D gene is possibly TRBD1 (6 bases). CDR3 length equals 14 residues. Trimming shortened V by 10 bases and J by 4 bases, and 19 bases separated the two germline ends. The V gene's germline CDR1 is ENHRY and CDR2 SYGVKD. The CDR3 DNA reads TGTGCCACCAAAATTGGGGGCGAATTCTATGGCTACACCTTC. Its protein product is CATKIGGEFYGYTF.

The chain is built from TRBV30 and TRBJ1-1, with 7 positions matching TRBD1. The junction had 7 bases not matched to a gene; V was cut back by 0 bases and J by 3 bases. CDR3 length: 15 amino acids. Germline CDR1 reads GTSNPN; CDR2 reads SVGIG (reference sequence). In nucleotides, the CDR3 is TGTGCCTGGAGTGTAGGGGCAGGGGGATACACTGAAGCTTTCTTT. Protein: CAWSVGAGGYTEAFF.

Turning to this clone: Germline and junction disagree at one end, which may indicate a read error. The chain combines TRBV7-9 with TRBJ1-2, with D possibly being TRBD1 (6 bases). This CDR3 comprises 17 residues. Germline lookup yields CDR1 SEHNR and CDR2 FQNEAQ (reference sequence). The CDR3, as DNA: TGTTCCAGCAGCTTAGCGCTGGGGCAGGGGTGGCGGTATGGCTACACCTTC. This gives the protein CSSSLALGQGWRYGYTF.

The chain recombines TRBV5-6 with TRBJ2-7, with TRBD1 matching over 8 bases. CDR1 and CDR2 from the germline V gene are SGHDT and YYEEEE. After removal of 5 bases from V and 9 bases from J, the junction contained 10 bases not matched to a gene. The CDR3 loop spans 13 amino acids. CDR3 nucleotides: TGTGCCAGCAGGCTAAGGACAGGGAGCGGGCAGTACTTC. Translation: CASRLRTGSGQYF.